This entry lists 5 T cell receptor beta chains sequenced from one sample in a study of identical twins. One entry per CDR3 protein, called by TCRdb with MiXCR from the 5' RACE reads. Of approximately 680,000 distinct CDR3 sequences in the sample, about 7% were seen once. The same sample was also studied in work on yellow fever vaccine responses in identical twins.

The source material was PBMCs. Receptors were obtained from a woman between 18 and 29 years old in good health.

This clonotype was found many times. The chain has TRBV27 and TRBJ2-7, with TRBD1 matching 7 bases. This CDR3 contains 14 residues. Germline values: CDR1 MNHEY, CDR2 SMNVEV (reference sequence). With 2 bases clipped from V and 6 bases from J, the junction kept 7 bases outside the gene matches. The CDR3 sequence is CASSLTGVVGEQYF. DNA of the CDR3: TGTGCCAGCAGTTTAACAGGGGTGGTTGGCGAGCAGTACTTC.

This clonotype has at least ten counts. A read error may account for a junction end that differs from germline. J is TRBJ2-1 and V is TRBV5-1, with 8 bases identical to TRBD2. The CDR3 spans 14 residues. From germline, CDR1 is SGHRS and CDR2 YFSETQ. CDR3 residues: CASSPGGGYNEQFF. Here the CDR3 DNA reads TGTGCCAGCTCACCCGGGGGGGGCTACAATGAGCAGTTCTTC.

The chain recombines TRBV11-2 with TRBJ2-7; 8 nucleotides line up with TRBD1. CDR1 is SGHAT and CDR2 is FQNNGV in the germline V gene. Trimming cost V 5 bases and J 5 bases; bases outside gene matches: 14. The CDR3 spans 16 residues. Here the CDR3 DNA reads TGTGCCAGCAGCGCACGACCGTCCGGGACAGGAAACGAGCAGTACGTC. Translation gives CASSARPSGTGNEQYV.

Many counts were recorded for this clonotype. The V call is TRBV5-1, the J call TRBJ1-1, with 7 bases fitting TRBD1. The CDR3 sequence is 14 residues long. Trimming took 4 bases from V and 1 from J; bases not matched to a gene: 4. Germline CDR1 is SGHRS and CDR2 is YFSETQ. DNA of the CDR3: TGCGCCAGCAGCCCGGGACAGACGAACACTGAAGCTTTCTTT. Protein product: CASSPGQTNTEAFF. The full variable domain, completed using reference TRBV5-1 and TRBJ1-1, is KAGVTQTPRYLIKTRGQQVTLSCSPISGHRSVSWYQQTPGQGLQFLFEYFSETQRNKGNFPGRFSGRQFSNSRSEMNVSTLELGDSALYLCASSPGQTNTEAFFGQGTRLTVV.

V usage is TRBV12-3 or TRBV12-4 and J usage is TRBJ2-1, with D uncertain. The length of the CDR3 is 14 residues. Trimming left V 6 bases short and J 7 bases short, with 16 bases between. The CDR3 coding sequence is TGTGCCAGCAGCCCAGATCCCGCGAGGAATGAGCAGTTCTTC. The encoded protein is CASSPDPARNEQFF.